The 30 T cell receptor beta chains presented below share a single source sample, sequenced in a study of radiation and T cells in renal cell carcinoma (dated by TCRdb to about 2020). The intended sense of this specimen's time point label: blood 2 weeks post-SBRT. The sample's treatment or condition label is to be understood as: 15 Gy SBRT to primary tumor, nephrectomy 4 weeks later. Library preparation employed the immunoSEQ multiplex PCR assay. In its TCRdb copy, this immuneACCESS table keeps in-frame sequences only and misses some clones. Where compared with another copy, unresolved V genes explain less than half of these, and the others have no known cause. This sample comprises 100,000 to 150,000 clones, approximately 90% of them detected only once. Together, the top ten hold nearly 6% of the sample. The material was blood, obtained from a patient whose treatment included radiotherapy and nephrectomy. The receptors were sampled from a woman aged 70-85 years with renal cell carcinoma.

The CDR3 loop reads CASSLAPPDATSSYNSPLHF. For the CDR3, the DNA is TGTGCCAGCAGCTTAGCCCCCCCGGACGCTACGAGCTCCTATAATTCACCCCTCCACTTT. The chain joins TRBV7-2 to TRBJ1-6; unclear D gene. CDR3 length: 20 amino acids. The germline V gene has CDR1 SGHTA and CDR2 FQGNSA. Trimming removed 0 bases at V and 0 bases at J, with 18 bases between.

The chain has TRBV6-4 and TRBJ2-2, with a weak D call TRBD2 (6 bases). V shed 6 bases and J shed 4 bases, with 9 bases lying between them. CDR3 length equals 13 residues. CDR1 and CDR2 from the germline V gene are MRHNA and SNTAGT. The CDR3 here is CASSREPTGELFF. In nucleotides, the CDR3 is TGTGCCAGCAGCCGGGAGCCCACCGGGGAGCTGTTTTTT.

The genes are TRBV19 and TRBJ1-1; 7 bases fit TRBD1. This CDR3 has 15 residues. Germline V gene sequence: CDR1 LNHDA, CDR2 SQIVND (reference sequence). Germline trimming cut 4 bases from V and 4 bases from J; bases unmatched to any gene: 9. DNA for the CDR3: TGTGCCAGTAGTAGATCCGGACAGGCACTCACTGAAGCTTTCTTT. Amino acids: CASSRSGQALTEAFF.

CDR3 nucleotides: TGTGCCAGCAGCCCCACCGGGGGGGCCGGGGAAAAACTGTTTTTT. Encoded protein: CASSPTGGAGEKLFF. The rearrangement joins TRBV7-8 to TRBJ1-4; a weak D match, TRBD1 (6 bases). The V end was cut by 5 bases, the J end by 8 bases, with 18 bases between. Germline loops: CDR1 SGHVS, CDR2 FQNEAQ. This CDR3 region has 15 residues.

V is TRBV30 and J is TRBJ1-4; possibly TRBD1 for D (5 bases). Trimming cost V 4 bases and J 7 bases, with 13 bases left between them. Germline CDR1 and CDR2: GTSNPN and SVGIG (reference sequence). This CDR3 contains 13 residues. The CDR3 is CAWKGTGREKLFF. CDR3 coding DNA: TGTGCCTGGAAGGGGACTGGACGTGAAAAACTGTTTTTT.

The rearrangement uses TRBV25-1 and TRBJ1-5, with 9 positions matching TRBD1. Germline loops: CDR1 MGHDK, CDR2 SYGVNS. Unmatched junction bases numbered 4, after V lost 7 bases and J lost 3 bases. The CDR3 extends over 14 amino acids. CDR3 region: CASTGTGFNQPQHF. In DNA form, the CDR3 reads TGTGCCAGCACCGGGACAGGGTTCAATCAGCCCCAGCATTTT.

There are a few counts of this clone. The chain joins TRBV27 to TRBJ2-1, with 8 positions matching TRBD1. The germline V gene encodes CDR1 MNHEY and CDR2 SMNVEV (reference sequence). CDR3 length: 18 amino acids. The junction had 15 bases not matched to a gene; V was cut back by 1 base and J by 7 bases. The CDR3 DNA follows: TGTGCCAGCAGTTTATGGGCGAATGACAGGGGCCCTCGAAATGAGCAGTTCTTC. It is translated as CASSLWANDRGPRNEQFF.

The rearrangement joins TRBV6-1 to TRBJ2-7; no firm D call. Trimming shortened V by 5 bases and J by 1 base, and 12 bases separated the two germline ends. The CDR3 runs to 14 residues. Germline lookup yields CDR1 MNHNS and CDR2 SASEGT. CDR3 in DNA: TGTGCCAGCAGTCTTGACCCTCAATCCTACGAGCAGTACTTC. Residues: CASSLDPQSYEQYF.

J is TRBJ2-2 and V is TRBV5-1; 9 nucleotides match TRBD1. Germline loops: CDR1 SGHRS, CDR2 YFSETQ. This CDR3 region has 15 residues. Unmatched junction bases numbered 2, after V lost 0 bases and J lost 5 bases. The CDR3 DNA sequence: TGCGCCAGCAGCTTGGGACAGGGGGTTACCGGGGAGCTGTTTTTT. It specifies CASSLGQGVTGELFF.

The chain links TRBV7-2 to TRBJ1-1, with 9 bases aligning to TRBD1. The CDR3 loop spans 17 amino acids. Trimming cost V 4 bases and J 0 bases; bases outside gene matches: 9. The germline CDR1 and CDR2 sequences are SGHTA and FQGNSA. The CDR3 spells CASSSRRQGGLNTEAFF. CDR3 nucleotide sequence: TGTGCCAGCAGCTCCCGAAGACAGGGGGGACTGAACACTGAAGCTTTCTTT.

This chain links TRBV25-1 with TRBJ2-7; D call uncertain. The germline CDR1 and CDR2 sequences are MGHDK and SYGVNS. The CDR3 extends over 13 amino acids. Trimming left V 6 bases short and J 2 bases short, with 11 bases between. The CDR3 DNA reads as TGTGCCAGCAGGGGGAATGGAACCTACGAGCAGTACTTC. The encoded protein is CASRGNGTYEQYF.

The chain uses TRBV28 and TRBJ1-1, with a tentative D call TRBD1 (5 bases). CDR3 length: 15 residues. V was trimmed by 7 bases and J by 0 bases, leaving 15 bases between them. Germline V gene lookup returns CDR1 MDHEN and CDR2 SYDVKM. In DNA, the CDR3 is TGTGCCAGCACCCTGCAGGGCAGTATGAACACTGAAGCTTTCTTT. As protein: CASTLQGSMNTEAFF. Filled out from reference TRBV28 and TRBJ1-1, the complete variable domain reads DVKVTQSSRYLVKRTGEKVFLECVQDMDHENMFWYRQDPGLGLRLIYFSYDVKMKEKGDIPEGYSVSREKKERFSLILESASTNQTSMYLCASTLQGSMNTEAFFGQGTRLTVV.

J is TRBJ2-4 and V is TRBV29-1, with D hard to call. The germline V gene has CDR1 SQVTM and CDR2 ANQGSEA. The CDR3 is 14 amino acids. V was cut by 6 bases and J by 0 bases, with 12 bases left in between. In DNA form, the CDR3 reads TGCAGCGTAGCAGGTGGTCTAGCCAAAAACATTCAGTACTTC. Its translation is CSVAGGLAKNIQYF.

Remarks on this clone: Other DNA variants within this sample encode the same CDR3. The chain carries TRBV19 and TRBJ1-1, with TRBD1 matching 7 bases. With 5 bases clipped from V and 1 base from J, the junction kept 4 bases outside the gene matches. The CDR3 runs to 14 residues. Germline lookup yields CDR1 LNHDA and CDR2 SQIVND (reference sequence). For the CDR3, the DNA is TGTGCCAGTAGTTCCCGGACAGGGAACACTGAAGCTTTCTTT. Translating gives CASSSRTGNTEAFF.

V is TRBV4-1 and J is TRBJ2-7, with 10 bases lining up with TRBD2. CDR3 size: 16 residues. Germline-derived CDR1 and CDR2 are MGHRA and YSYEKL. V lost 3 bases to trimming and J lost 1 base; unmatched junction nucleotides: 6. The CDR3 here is CASSQTGTSASYEQYF. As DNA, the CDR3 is TGCGCCAGCAGCCAGACGGGGACTAGCGCATCCTACGAGCAGTACTTC.

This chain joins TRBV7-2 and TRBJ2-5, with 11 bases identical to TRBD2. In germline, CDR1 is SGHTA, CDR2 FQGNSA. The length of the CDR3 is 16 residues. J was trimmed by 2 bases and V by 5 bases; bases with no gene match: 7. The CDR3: CASSPPGLAVQETQYF. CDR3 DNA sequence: TGTGCCAGCAGCCCGCCGGGACTAGCGGTTCAAGAGACCCAGTACTTC.

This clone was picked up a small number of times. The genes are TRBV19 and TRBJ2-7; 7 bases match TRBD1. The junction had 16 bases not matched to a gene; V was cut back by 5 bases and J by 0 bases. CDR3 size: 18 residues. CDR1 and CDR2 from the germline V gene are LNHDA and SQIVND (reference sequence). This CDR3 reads CASSPSSLDRLSSYEQYF. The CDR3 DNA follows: TGTGCCAGTAGTCCCAGCTCCCTGGACAGGCTTAGCTCCTACGAGCAGTACTTC.

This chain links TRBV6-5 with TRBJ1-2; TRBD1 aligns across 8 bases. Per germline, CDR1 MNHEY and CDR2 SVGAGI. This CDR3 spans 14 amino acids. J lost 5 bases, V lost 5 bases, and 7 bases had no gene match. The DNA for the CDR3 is TGTGCCAGCAGTGAATCAGGGGGCGGGTATGGCTACACCTTC. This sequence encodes CASSESGGGYGYTF.

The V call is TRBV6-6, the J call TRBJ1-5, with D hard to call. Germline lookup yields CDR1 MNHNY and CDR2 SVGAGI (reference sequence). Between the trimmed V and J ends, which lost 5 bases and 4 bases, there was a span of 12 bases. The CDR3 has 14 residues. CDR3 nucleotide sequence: TGTGCCAGCAGTCGCAATGCGTGGAATCAGCCCCAGCATTTT. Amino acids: CASSRNAWNQPQHF.

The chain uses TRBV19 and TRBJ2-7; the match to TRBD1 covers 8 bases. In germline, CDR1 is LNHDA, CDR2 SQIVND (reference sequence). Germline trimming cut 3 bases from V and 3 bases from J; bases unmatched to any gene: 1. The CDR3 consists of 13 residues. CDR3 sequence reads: CASSIGQGYEQYF. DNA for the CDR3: TGTGCCAGTAGTATCGGACAGGGCTACGAGCAGTACTTC.

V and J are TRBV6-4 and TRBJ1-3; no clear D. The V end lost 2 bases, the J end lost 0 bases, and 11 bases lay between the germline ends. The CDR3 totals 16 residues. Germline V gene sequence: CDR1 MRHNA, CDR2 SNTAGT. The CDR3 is CASSDPPADSGNTIYF. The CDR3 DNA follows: TGTGCCAGCAGTGACCCTCCGGCCGACTCTGGAAACACCATATATTTT.

CDR3 DNA sequence: TGTGCCAGCAGCTTCAAGAAGTCTAGCACAGATACGCAGTATTTT. It yields the protein CASSFKKSSTDTQYF. V usage is TRBV7-2 and J usage is TRBJ2-3, with D unresolved. Germline assignment: CDR1 SGHTA and CDR2 FQGNSA. V shed 3 bases and J shed 0 bases, with 10 bases lying between them. This CDR3 contains 15 residues. The entire variable domain, with the rest obtained from reference TRBV7-2 and TRBJ2-3, is as follows: GAGVSQSPSNKVTEKGKDVELRCDPISGHTALYWYRQSLGQGLEFLIYFQGNSAPDKSGLPSDRFSAERTGGSVSTLTIQRTQQEDSAVYLCASSFKKSSTDTQYFGPGTRLTVL.

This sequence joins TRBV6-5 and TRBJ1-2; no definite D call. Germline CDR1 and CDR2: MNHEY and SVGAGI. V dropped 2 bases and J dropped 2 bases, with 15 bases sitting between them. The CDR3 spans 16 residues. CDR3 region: CASSYPSGRGNYGYTF. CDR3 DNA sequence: TGTGCCAGCAGTTACCCCTCCGGACGGGGAAACTATGGCTACACCTTC.

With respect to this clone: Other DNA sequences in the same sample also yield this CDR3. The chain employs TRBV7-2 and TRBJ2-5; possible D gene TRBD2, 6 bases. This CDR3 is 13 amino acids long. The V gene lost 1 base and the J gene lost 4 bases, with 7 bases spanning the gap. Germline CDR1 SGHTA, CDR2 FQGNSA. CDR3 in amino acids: CASSLGRAETQYF. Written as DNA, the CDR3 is TGTGCCAGCAGCTTAGGGAGGGCAGAGACCCAGTACTTC.

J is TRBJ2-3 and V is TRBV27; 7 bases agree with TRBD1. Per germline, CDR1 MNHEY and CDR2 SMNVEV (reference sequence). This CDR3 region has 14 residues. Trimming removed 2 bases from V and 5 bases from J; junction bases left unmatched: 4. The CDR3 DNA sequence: TGTGCCAGCAGTTTAGGAGCAGGGGGAGATACGCAGTATTTT. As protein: CASSLGAGGDTQYF.

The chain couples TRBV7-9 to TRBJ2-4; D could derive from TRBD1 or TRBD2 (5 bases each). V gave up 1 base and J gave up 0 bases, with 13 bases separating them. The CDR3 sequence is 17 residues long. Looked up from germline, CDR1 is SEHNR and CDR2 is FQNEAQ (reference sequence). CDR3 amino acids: CASSLGGSTLAKNIQYF. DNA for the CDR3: TGTGCCAGCAGCTTAGGGGGGTCTACTTTAGCCAAAAACATTCAGTACTTC.

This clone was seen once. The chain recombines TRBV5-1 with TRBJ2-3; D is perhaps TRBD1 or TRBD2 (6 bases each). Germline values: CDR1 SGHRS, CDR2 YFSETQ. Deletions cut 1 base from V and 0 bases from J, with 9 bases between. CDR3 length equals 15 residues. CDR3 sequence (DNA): TGCGCCAGCAGCTTGCCGGGGGCGAGCACAGATACGCAGTATTTT. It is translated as CASSLPGASTDTQYF.

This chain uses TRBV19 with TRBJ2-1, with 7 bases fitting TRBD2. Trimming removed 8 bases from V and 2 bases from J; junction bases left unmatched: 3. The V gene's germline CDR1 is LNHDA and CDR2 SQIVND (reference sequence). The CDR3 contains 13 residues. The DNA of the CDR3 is TGTGCCAGTGGCCGGGGGGCCTACAATGAGCAGTTCTTC. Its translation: CASGRGAYNEQFF.

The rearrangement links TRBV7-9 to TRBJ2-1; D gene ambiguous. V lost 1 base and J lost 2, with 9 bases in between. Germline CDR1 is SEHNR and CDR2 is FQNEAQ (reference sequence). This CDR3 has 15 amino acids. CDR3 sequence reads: CASSLVQLPYNEQFF. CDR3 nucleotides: TGTGCCAGCAGCTTAGTTCAGCTGCCCTACAATGAGCAGTTCTTC.

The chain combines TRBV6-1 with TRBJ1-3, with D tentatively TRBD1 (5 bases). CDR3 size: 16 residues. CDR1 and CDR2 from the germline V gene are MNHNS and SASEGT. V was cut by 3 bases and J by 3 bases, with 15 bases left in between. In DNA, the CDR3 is TGTGCCAGCAGTGACCTTTGGGGGAAAGGTGGAAACACCATATATTTT. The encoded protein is CASSDLWGKGGNTIYF.